A selection of T cell receptor beta chains follows, all from one sample in a study of T cells in Graves' hyperthyroidism and ophthalmopathy. TCRdb reprocessed the multiplex PCR reads with MiXCR, giving one entry per CDR3 protein. This sample carries hundreds of thousands of distinct CDR3 sequences, 12% to 15% of them seen once, and the ten largest clones take roughly 10%. Material: blood. These TCRs come from a woman in her late teens or twenties with Graves' hyperthyroidism. The CDR3 runs from the conserved cysteine through the conserved F or W. D genes are given only for firm matches. Clone size is not always given. Where it is, it says once, few, many or a class for expanded clones.

>TRBV10-1|.|TRBJ1-2|many
CASSDSRGGYTF
TGCGCCAGCAGTGATTCACGCGGTGGCTACACCTTC
>TRBV28|TRBD2|TRBJ2-2|many
CASSLRASGSPGELFF
TGTGCCAGCAGTTTAAGGGCTAGCGGGAGCCCCGGGGAGCTGTTTTTT
>TRBV28|TRBD1|TRBJ2-5|many
CASSFQGVETQYF
TGTGCCAGCAGTTTTCAGGGGGTGGAGACCCAGTACTTC
>TRBV6-1|.|TRBJ1-1|many
CASSPTLLPVNTEAFF
TGTGCCAGCAGTCCCACCCTCTTACCGGTGAACACTGAAGCTTTCTTT
>TRBV27|TRBD2|TRBJ2-1|few
CASSSYPGLEKYNEQFF
TGTGCCAGCAGTTCCTACCCGGGACTAGAGAAGTACAATGAGCAGTTCTTC
>TRBV7-9|TRBD1|TRBJ2-7|many
CASSPRTGYEQYF
TGTGCCAGCTCACCGAGGACAGGGTACGAGCAGTACTTC
>TRBV2|.|TRBJ2-7|many
CASSPTGAPYEQYF
TGTGCCAGCAGTCCGACAGGAGCTCCCTACGAGCAGTACTTC
>TRBV6-1|TRBD1|TRBJ1-4|many
CASRGTGGVTNEKLFF
TGTGCCAGCAGGGGAACAGGGGGCGTAACTAATGAAAAACTGTTTTTT
>TRBV30|.|TRBJ1-1|few
CAWTGRDTEAFF
TGTGCCTGGACGGGAAGGGACACTGAAGCTTTCTTT
>TRBV28|.|TRBJ1-1|many
CASSFYRPEAFF
TGTGCCAGCAGTTTTTACAGACCTGAAGCTTTCTTT
>TRBV3-1|.|TRBJ2-3|many
CASSIGLDTQYF
TGTGCCAGCAGTATAGGATTAGATACGCAGTATTTT
>TRBV6-5|.|TRBJ1-5|.
CASSYSPSTQPQHF
TGTGCCAGCAGTTACTCGCCTAGTACTCAGCCCCAGCATTTT
>TRBV24-1|.|TRBJ2-5|many
CATSEGRTGETQYF
TGTGCCACCAGCGAGGGGAGGACGGGAGAGACCCAGTACTTC
>TRBV27|TRBD1|TRBJ2-2|.
CASSARQGATGELFF
TGTGCCAGCTCCGCTCGACAGGGGGCAACCGGGGAGCTGTTTTTT
>TRBV19|.|TRBJ2-4|.
CASIEGTAGASARNIQYF
TGTGCCAGTATAGAGGGGACAGCGGGAGCCTCAGCCAGAAACATTCAGTACTTC
>TRBV15|TRBD2|TRBJ2-5|many
CATSREGGLAAQETQYF
TGTGCCACCAGCAGAGAAGGTGGGCTAGCGGCCCAAGAGACCCAGTACTTC
>TRBV7-3|.|TRBJ2-1|few
CASSVGSNNEQFF
TGTGCCAGCAGCGTCGGGTCTAACAATGAGCAGTTCTTC
>TRBV7-9|TRBD2|TRBJ2-7|many
CASSPSGRASEQYF
TGTGCCAGCAGCCCTAGCGGGAGGGCCTCCGAGCAGTACTTC
>TRBV10-3|TRBD1|TRBJ2-7|many
CAIRSQGAAYEQYF
TGTGCCATCAGGTCCCAGGGGGCGGCCTACGAGCAGTACTTC
>TRBV7-2|.|TRBJ2-5|.
CASSPSAVLQETQYF
TGTGCCAGCAGCCCCTCGGCTGTGCTCCAAGAGACCCAGTACTTC
>TRBV28|.|TRBJ2-3|.
CASSPLLGSPDTQYF
TGTGCCAGCAGTCCCCTTCTCGGCTCGCCAGATACGCAGTATTTT
>TRBV29-1|TRBD1|TRBJ2-3|.
CSVPGQGTDTQYF
TGCAGCGTTCCGGGACAGGGCACAGATACGCAGTATTTT
>TRBV28|.|TRBJ1-5|few
CASSFPGWVQPQHF
TGTGCCAGCAGTTTCCCAGGGTGGGTTCAGCCCCAGCATTTT
>TRBV9|TRBD2|TRBJ2-3|few
CASSVSRWREGRPDTQYF
TGTGCCAGCAGCGTGTCAAGATGGCGGGAGGGCCGTCCAGATACGCAGTATTTT
>TRBV29-1|.|TRBJ2-7|many
CSVLVLALQYF
TGCAGCGTCCTAGTTCTGGCGTTGCAGTACTTC
>TRBV11-2|.|TRBJ1-2|many
CASSLARNYGYTF
TGTGCCAGCAGCTTAGCGAGGAACTATGGCTACACCTTC
>TRBV6-2/TRBV6-3|.|TRBJ2-5|few
CASTPTTPQYF
TGTGCCAGCACTCCGACAACGCCCCAGTACTTC
>TRBV19|.|TRBJ2-7|.
CASSITGTAGYEQYF
TGTGCCAGTAGTATAACGGGCACCGCAGGGTACGAGCAGTACTTC
>TRBV20-1|TRBD2|TRBJ2-5|many
CSARDREGKRETQYF
TGCAGTGCTAGAGATCGGGAGGGGAAAAGAGAGACCCAGTACTTC
>TRBV7-9|TRBD2|TRBJ2-1|few
CASSDLAGTGYNEQFF
TGTGCCAGCAGCGACTTAGCGGGAACGGGGTACAATGAGCAGTTCTTC
>TRBV12-3/TRBV12-4|TRBD2|TRBJ2-5|.
CASSFPGLAGKETQYF
TGTGCCAGCAGTTTCCCAGGACTAGCGGGAAAAGAGACCCAGTACTTC
>TRBV3-1|.|TRBJ1-1|many
CASSQGQGIEAFF
TGTGCCAGCAGCCAAGGTCAGGGAATTGAAGCTTTCTTT
>TRBV3-1|.|TRBJ2-7|many
CASSQDFNRFQGAHEQYF
TGTGCCAGCAGCCAAGATTTTAACCGTTTCCAGGGAGCCCACGAGCAGTACTTC
>TRBV13|.|TRBJ2-1|many
CASRVYNEQFF
TGTGCCAGCAGGGTTTACAATGAGCAGTTCTTC
>TRBV7-2|.|TRBJ2-1|few
CASSLSSGGGMNEQFF
TGTGCCAGCAGCTTAAGCTCAGGGGGGGGAATGAATGAGCAGTTCTTC
>TRBV28|.|TRBJ2-3|many
CASSSLLMELSTDTQYF
TGTGCCAGCAGTTCTCTCCTCATGGAACTTAGCACAGATACGCAGTATTTT
>TRBV6-2/TRBV6-3|.|TRBJ1-5|many
CASSAGAIKVWPQHF
TGTGCCAGCAGTGCGGGTGCTATCAAAGTGTGGCCCCAGCATTTT
>TRBV19|.|TRBJ2-6|.
CASSDRSSGANVLTF
TGTGCCAGTAGTGACAGAAGCTCTGGGGCCAACGTCCTGACTTTC
>TRBV13|TRBD1|TRBJ2-3|few
CASSPTGGLSTDTQYF
TGTGCCAGCAGCCCCACAGGGGGCCTTAGCACAGATACGCAGTATTTT
>TRBV6-1|TRBD1|TRBJ2-1|many
CASRGQGYNEQFF
TGTGCCAGCAGGGGACAGGGCTACAATGAGCAGTTCTTC
>TRBV20-1|.|TRBJ2-7|many
CSARSPPAETYEQYF
TGCAGTGCTAGATCCCCTCCCGCAGAGACCTACGAGCAGTACTTC
>TRBV9|.|TRBJ1-4|few
CASSPMQGGEKLFF
TGTGCCAGCAGCCCCATGCAGGGAGGAGAAAAACTGTTTTTT
>TRBV15|.|TRBJ2-7|.
CATSRGASSSYEQYF
TGTGCCACCAGCAGGGGAGCATCTAGCTCCTACGAGCAGTACTTC
>TRBV19|.|TRBJ2-1|.
CASSIEYSYNKQFF
TGTGCCAGTAGTATTGAGTACTCCTACAATAAGCAGTTCTTC
>TRBV11-2|.|TRBJ2-7|many
CASSSGPIYEQYF
TGTGCCAGCAGCTCCGGACCGATCTACGAGCAGTACTTC
>TRBV12-3/TRBV12-4|TRBD1|TRBJ1-4|many
CASSPVRGAAGKLFF
TGTGCCAGCAGTCCAGTCAGGGGGGCAGCTGGAAAACTGTTTTTT
>TRBV15|.|TRBJ2-7|many
CATSRGRGNYEQYF
TGTGCCACCAGCAGAGGAAGGGGGAACTACGAGCAGTACTTC
>TRBV2|.|TRBJ1-1|many
CASETDIDTEAFF
TGTGCCAGCGAGACAGATATTGACACTGAAGCTTTCTTT